The clone carrying this T cell receptor (beta chain) was seen repeatedly, ten times or more. Per germline, CDR1 MNHEY and CDR2 SVGEGT. This CDR3 is 13 amino acids long. The V gene lost 4 bases and the J gene lost 6 bases, with 13 bases spanning the gap. TCR beta CDR3 sequences were amplified from RNA transcripts. The HTBI primer set served for first-round RT-PCR of the TCR CDR3. TCRdb re-called the multiplex PCR reads through MiXCR, storing one row per CDR3 protein. In the table there are about 360,000 distinct CDR3 sequences, 19% of which are singletons. These data are taken from a study of T cells in Graves' hyperthyroidism and ophthalmopathy.

V is TRBV6-2 or TRBV6-3 and J is TRBJ2-7, with D maybe TRBD2 (6 bases). Input material: blood. This receptor was taken from a woman younger than 30 with Graves' hyperthyroidism. The CDR3 DNA reads as TGTGCCAGCAGTTCCCGTCGGGGAGGCGAGCAGTACTTC. Translated: CASSSRRGGEQYF.